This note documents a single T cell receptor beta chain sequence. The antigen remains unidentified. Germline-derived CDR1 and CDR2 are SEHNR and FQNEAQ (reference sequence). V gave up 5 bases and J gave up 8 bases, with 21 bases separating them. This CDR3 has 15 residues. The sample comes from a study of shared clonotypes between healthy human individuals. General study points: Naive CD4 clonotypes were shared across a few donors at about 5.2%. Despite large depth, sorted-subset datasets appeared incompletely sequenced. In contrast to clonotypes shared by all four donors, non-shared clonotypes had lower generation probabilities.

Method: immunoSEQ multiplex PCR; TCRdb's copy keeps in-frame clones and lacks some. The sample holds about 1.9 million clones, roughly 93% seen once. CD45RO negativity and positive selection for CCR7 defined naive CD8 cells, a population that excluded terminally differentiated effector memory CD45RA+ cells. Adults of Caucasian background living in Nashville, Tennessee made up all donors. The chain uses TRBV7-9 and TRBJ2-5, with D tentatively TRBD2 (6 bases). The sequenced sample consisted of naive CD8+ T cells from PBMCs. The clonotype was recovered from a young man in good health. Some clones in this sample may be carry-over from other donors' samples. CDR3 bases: TGTGCCAGCAGCCCGCCGGAGGGGACGGTCGTAACCCAGTACTTC. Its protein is CASSPPEGTVVTQYF.